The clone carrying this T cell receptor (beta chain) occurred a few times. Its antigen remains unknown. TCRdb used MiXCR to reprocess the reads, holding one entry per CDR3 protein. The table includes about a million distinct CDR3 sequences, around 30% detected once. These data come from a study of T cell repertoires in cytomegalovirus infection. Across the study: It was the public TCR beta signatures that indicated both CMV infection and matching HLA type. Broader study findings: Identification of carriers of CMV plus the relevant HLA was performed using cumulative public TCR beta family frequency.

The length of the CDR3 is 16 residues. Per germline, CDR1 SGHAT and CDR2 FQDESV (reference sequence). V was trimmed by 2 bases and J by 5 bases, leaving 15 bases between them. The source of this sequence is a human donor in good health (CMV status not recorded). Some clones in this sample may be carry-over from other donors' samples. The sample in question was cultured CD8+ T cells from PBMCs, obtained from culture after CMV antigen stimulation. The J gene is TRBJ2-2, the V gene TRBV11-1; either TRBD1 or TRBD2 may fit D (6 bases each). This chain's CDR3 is CASSLWPGAGTGELFF. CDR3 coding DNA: TGTGCCAGCAGCTTATGGCCGGGGGCTGGAACCGGGGAGCTGTTTTTT.